Listed here are 24 T cell receptor beta chains from one sample, sequenced in a study of response to subunit inactivated influenza vaccine (dated by TCRdb to the late 2010s). Library method: RT-PCR. These reads were obtained on an Illumina HiSeq 2500. TCRdb reworked the public reads: Q25 trimming with fastp, MiXCR clone assembly, productive beta chains retained. Each entry merges the rows of one CDR3 protein and shows their most common DNA and genes. The sample profile shows fewer than 250,000 distinct CDR3 sequences; around 14% of them were found once. Approximately 30% of the sample belongs to the ten largest clones. Sequencing was performed on CD8+ T cells sorted from PBMCs, taken 4 to 6 days after vaccination. Receptor source: a man in his fifties or sixties who received an inactivated influenza vaccine. Donor details come from another sample of the same person, matched by shared clones.

In its sample, this clonotype was seen a few times. CDR3 DNA: TGTGCCAGCAGCAAGAGCTCCTACAATGAGCAGTTCTTC. Protein sequence: CASSKSSYNEQFF. This sequence joins TRBV7-9 and TRBJ2-1; no clear D. The CDR3 loop spans 13 amino acids. With 5 bases removed from V and 0 bases from J, the gap between germline ends came to 5 bases. In germline, CDR1 is SEHNR, CDR2 FQNEAQ (reference sequence).

This clonotype was detected a few times. CDR3: CASSEGLGSSTDTQYF. As DNA, the CDR3 is TGTGCCAGCAGTGAAGGGCTCGGGTCCAGCACAGATACGCAGTATTTT. The V call is TRBV25-1, the J call TRBJ2-3; D unclear. Germline V gives CDR1 MGHDK, CDR2 SYGVNS. Deletions cut 2 bases from V and 0 bases from J, with 12 bases between. This CDR3 is built from 16 residues.

In this sample, this clonotype turned up a few times. The chain has TRBV9 and TRBJ2-6; 7 nucleotides agree with TRBD1. Germline V lookup: CDR1 SGDLS, CDR2 YYNGEE. This CDR3 region has 16 residues. Trimming at V came to 3 bases and at J to 1 base, leaving 4 bases not matched to a gene. CDR3 loop: CASSDRQGSGANVLTF. The CDR3 bases are TGTGCCAGCAGCGACCGACAGGGTTCTGGGGCCAACGTCCTGACTTTC. The full variable domain, with the rest looked up from reference TRBV9 and TRBJ2-6, is DSGVTQTPKHLITATGQRVTLRCSPRSGDLSVYWYQQSLDQGLQFLIQYYNGEERAKGNILERFSAQQFPDLHSELNLSSLELGDSALYFCASSDRQGSGANVLTFGAGSRLTVL.

The chain combines TRBV4-3 with TRBJ2-7; D not certain. The V and J ends lost 0 bases and 4 bases respectively, with 7 bases between them. There are 13 residues in the CDR3. The germline CDR1 and CDR2 sequences are LGHNA and YSLEER. CDR3 bases: TGCGCCAGCAGCCAAGACAGTAATTACGAGCAGTACTTC. The encoded protein is CASSQDSNYEQYF.

This clonotype was seen only a few times. V usage is TRBV19 and J usage is TRBJ1-1, with D possibly TRBD1 on 6 matching bases. Germline CDR1 and CDR2: LNHDA and SQIVND (reference sequence). V lost 1 base, J lost 5 bases, and 8 bases lay in between. The CDR3 sequence is 13 residues long. The CDR3 region has the DNA TGTGCCAGTAGTATAGCAGGGGCGACTGAAGCTTTCTTT. It is translated as CASSIAGATEAFF.

This sequence joins TRBV10-3 and TRBJ2-1; TRBD1 aligns across 8 bases. Germline-derived CDR1 and CDR2 are ENHRY and SYGVKD. The junction had 7 bases not matched to a gene; V was cut back by 3 bases and J by 3 bases. The CDR3 is made up of 16 amino acids. This chain's CDR3 is CAISEPGQVRYNEQFF. CDR3 coding DNA: TGTGCCATCAGTGAACCGGGACAGGTCCGCTACAATGAGCAGTTCTTC.

The chain is built from TRBV12-3 or TRBV12-4 and TRBJ2-7; 10 bases fit TRBD2. V lost 7 bases to trimming and J lost 1 base; unmatched junction nucleotides: 4. This CDR3 contains 14 residues. The CDR3 reads CASNLAGVSYEQYF. In nucleotides, the CDR3 is TGTGCCAGCAACCTAGCGGGAGTATCCTACGAGCAGTACTTC.

This clonotype was observed many times. This chain connects TRBV7-2 to TRBJ2-5; D is possibly TRBD1 or TRBD2 (6 bases each). Trimming pared 0 bases from V and 7 bases from J, leaving 12 bases between. CDR3 length equals 14 residues. CDR1 and CDR2 from the germline V gene are SGHTA and FQGNSA. CDR3 DNA: TGTGCCAGCAGCTTAGCGCCCGGGGGCGGGACCCAGTACTTC. As protein: CASSLAPGGGTQYF.

The rearrangement uses TRBV6-2 or TRBV6-3 and TRBJ2-5; D unresolved. The germline V gene encodes CDR1 MNHEY and CDR2 SVGEGT. The CDR3 sequence is 14 residues long. Deletions cut 0 bases from V and 3 bases from J, with 8 bases between. CDR3 loop: CASSYSSEEETQYF. The CDR3 nucleotides read TGTGCCAGCAGTTACTCGAGCGAGGAAGAGACCCAGTACTTC.

This clonotype appeared a few times. The chain links TRBV12-3 or TRBV12-4 to TRBJ1-5; D is ambiguous. The CDR3 has 14 residues. The germline V and J ends were trimmed by 5 bases and 2 bases, with 10 bases remaining between them. This chain's CDR3 is CASSADGRNQPQHF. The CDR3 DNA reads as TGTGCCAGCAGTGCGGACGGACGCAATCAGCCCCAGCATTTT.

This clonotype was found a few times. The chain joins TRBV7-9 to TRBJ2-1; 7 bases align to TRBD1. CDR3 size: 15 residues. V was pared by 5 bases and J by 1 base, with 5 bases of the junction left unmatched. CDR1 is SEHNR, CDR2 FQNEAQ, per germline (reference sequence). CDR3 nucleotides: TGTGCCAGCAGCAACGACAGGGTATCCTACAATGAGCAGTTCTTC. This gives the protein CASSNDRVSYNEQFF.

This clonotype appeared many times. This chain connects TRBV20-1 to TRBJ2-2, with 11 bases identical to TRBD1. V trimming: 4 bases; J trimming: 2 bases; junction bases outside the gene matches: 6. The CDR3 has 16 residues. Germline-derived CDR1 and CDR2 are DFQATT and SNEGSKA (reference sequence). CDR3 protein: CSANDGQGANTGELFF. The CDR3 DNA reads as TGCAGTGCTAACGACGGACAGGGGGCAAACACCGGGGAGCTGTTTTTT.

This clonotype appeared a few times. The chain joins TRBV9 to TRBJ2-1; a possible D gene is TRBD2 (6 bases). The CDR3 sequence is 19 residues long. V was pared by 1 base and J by 3 bases, with 23 bases between. Per the germline V gene, CDR1 is SGDLS and CDR2 is YYNGEE. Here the CDR3 DNA reads TGTGCCAGCAGCGTAAGCTCTCGGGTTCCGGGACTCGACTACAATGAGCAGTTCTTC. Its protein is CASSVSSRVPGLDYNEQFF.

This clonotype was found a few times. V usage is TRBV28 and J usage is TRBJ2-7; D not resolved. The germline CDR1 and CDR2 sequences are MDHEN and SYDVKM. The CDR3 length is 13 residues. The V and J ends lost 2 bases and 3 bases respectively, with 8 bases between them. Here the CDR3 reads CASSLQKDYEQYF. The CDR3, as DNA: TGTGCCAGCAGTTTACAGAAAGACTACGAGCAGTACTTC. Complete variable domain (other parts from reference TRBV28 and TRBJ2-7): DVKVTQSSRYLVKRTGEKVFLECVQDMDHENMFWYRQDPGLGLRLIYFSYDVKMKEKGDIPEGYSVSREKKERFSLILESASTNQTSMYLCASSLQKDYEQYFGPGTRLTVT.

This clonotype was found a few times. The gene calls are TRBV4-1 and TRBJ1-1, with D uncertain. CDR1 and CDR2 (germline): MGHRA, YSYEKL. Trimming shortened V by 1 base and J by 3 bases, and 3 bases separated the two germline ends. The length of the CDR3 is 12 residues. The CDR3 protein is CASSQADTEAFF. The CDR3 DNA follows: TGCGCCAGCAGCCAAGCTGACACTGAAGCTTTCTTT.

This clonotype has a handful of counts. The chain employs TRBV28 and TRBJ2-7, with D perhaps matching TRBD2 (5 bases). This CDR3 has 13 residues. Trimming cost V 6 bases and J 3 bases, with 12 bases left between them. In germline, CDR1 is MDHEN, CDR2 SYDVKM. CDR3: CASRYFRGYEQYF. CDR3 DNA sequence: TGTGCCAGCAGATATTTCCGGGGCTACGAGCAGTACTTC. Filled out from reference TRBV28 and TRBJ2-7, the complete variable domain reads DVKVTQSSRYLVKRTGEKVFLECVQDMDHENMFWYRQDPGLGLRLIYFSYDVKMKEKGDIPEGYSVSREKKERFSLILESASTNQTSMYLCASRYFRGYEQYFGPGTRLTVT.

This clonotype was found many times. The chain joins TRBV6-2 or TRBV6-3 to TRBJ2-1; D is ambiguous. Germline V gene data show CDR1 as MNHEY and CDR2 as SVGEGT. The CDR3 contains 12 residues. Trimming stripped 3 bases from V and 5 bases from J, with 5 bases between. CDR3: CASSYSDNEQFF. The CDR3 bases are TGTGCCAGCAGTTATTCGGACAATGAGCAGTTCTTC.

As concerns this clonotype: A read error may account for a junction end that differs from germline. The chain uses TRBV24-1 and TRBJ2-1; 8 bases fit TRBD2. CDR1 is KGHDR and CDR2 is SFDVKD in the germline V gene. This CDR3 spans 13 amino acids. CDR3 region: CATSEGAGVEQCF. CDR3 DNA sequence: TGTGCCACCAGTGAAGGAGCGGGAGTTGAGCAGTGCTTC.

This chain joins TRBV7-9 and TRBJ2-1; 10 nucleotides align to TRBD2. The CDR3 has 14 amino acids. The V gene end was trimmed by 10 bases and the J gene end by 8 bases; junction bases not matched to a gene: 11. In germline, CDR1 is SEHNR, CDR2 FQNEAQ (reference sequence). The CDR3 DNA reads TGTGCCACCGAAGCGGGAGGGCTAGGGGATGAGCAGTTCTTC. Translated, it gives CATEAGGLGDEQFF.

In its sample, this clonotype was seen a few times. J is TRBJ2-1 and V is TRBV12-3 or TRBV12-4; D remains unclear. The V end lost 3 bases, the J end lost 4 bases, and 10 bases lay between the germline ends. This CDR3 is 14 amino acids long. CDR3 bases: TGTGCCAGCAGTTTCGAACTACTTTACAATGAGCAGTTCTTC. It is translated as CASSFELLYNEQFF.

This chain uses TRBV5-1 with TRBJ2-3; D uncertain. Germline CDR1 reads SGHRS; CDR2 reads YFSETQ. The CDR3 totals 11 residues. Between the trimmed V and J ends, which lost 5 bases and 6 bases, there was a span of 7 bases. CDR3 DNA sequence: TGCGCCAGCAGAGGTCTGGATACGCAGTATTTT. Amino acids: CASRGLDTQYF.

This rearrangement joins TRBV7-7 to TRBJ2-5, with TRBD1 identical over 8 bases. Germline V gives CDR1 SSHAT, CDR2 FNYEAQ (reference sequence). V was clipped by 4 bases and J by 5 bases; unmatched bases: 6. CDR3 length: 14 amino acids. The CDR3 nucleotides read TGTGCCAGCAGCTCCGGACAGGGTGGGGAGACCCAGTACTTC. Translation: CASSSGQGGETQYF.

In its sample, this clonotype was seen a few times. The chain carries TRBV10-3 and TRBJ2-7, with 10 bases fitting TRBD2. CDR3 size: 17 residues. CDR1 ENHRY and CDR2 SYGVKD come from the germline V gene. V shed 6 bases, J shed 4 bases, and the junction held 15 bases outside the gene matches. The CDR3 nucleotides are TGTGCCATCAGGGGGGGACTAGCGAACGCACCATTTTACGAGCAGTACTTC. Its protein product is CAIRGGLANAPFYEQYF.

The J gene is TRBJ1-6, the V gene TRBV6-1; D not resolved. From germline, CDR1 is MNHNS and CDR2 SASEGT. The CDR3 length is 13 residues. V was shortened by 5 bases and J by 9 bases, with 11 bases between the two germline ends. Here the CDR3 DNA reads TGTGCCAGCAGTCTGGGTTTCGGTTCACCCCTCCACTTT. As protein: CASSLGFGSPLHF.